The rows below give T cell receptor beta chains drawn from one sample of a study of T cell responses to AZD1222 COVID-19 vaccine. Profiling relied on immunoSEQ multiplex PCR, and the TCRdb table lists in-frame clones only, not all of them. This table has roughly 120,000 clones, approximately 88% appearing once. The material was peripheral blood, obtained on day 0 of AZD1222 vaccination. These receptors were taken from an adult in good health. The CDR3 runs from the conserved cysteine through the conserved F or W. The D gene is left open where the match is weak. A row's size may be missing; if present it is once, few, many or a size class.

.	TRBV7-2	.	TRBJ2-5	CASGSPSHPETQYF	TGTGCCAGCGGATCGCCTAGCCATCCAGAGACCCAGTACTTC
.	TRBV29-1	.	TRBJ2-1	CSGVGNEQFF	TGCAGCGGGGTCGGGAATGAGCAGTTCTTC
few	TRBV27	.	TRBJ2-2	CASSRTGELFF	TGTGCCAGCAGCCGTACCGGGGAGCTGTTTTTT
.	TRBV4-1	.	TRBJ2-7	CASSQVPGGPSSYEQYF	TGCGCCAGCAGCCAAGTTCCCGGGGGGCCCAGCTCCTACGAGCAGTACTTC
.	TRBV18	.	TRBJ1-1	CASSPPTVNTEAFF	TGTGCCAGCTCACCACCGACGGTGAACACTGAAGCTTTCTTT
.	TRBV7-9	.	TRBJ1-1	CASRPANPGMNTEAFF	TGTGCCAGCAGACCTGCTAATCCGGGTATGAACACTGAAGCTTTCTTT
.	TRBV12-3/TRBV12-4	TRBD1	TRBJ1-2	CASSWAGGGYTF	TGTGCCAGCTCGTGGGCAGGGGGTGGCTACACCTTC
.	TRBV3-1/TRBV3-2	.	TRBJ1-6	CASSQVAGISSYNSPLHF	TGTGCCAGCAGCCAAGTTGCGGGGATAAGCTCCTATAATTCACCCCTCCACTTT
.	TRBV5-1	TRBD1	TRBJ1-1	CASRTGDTEAFF	TGCGCCAGCCGGACAGGGGACACTGAAGCTTTCTTT
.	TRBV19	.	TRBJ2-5	CASRGSGEETQYF	TGTGCCAGTAGAGGAAGTGGCGAAGAGACCCAGTACTTC
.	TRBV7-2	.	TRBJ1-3	CASSFNSGNTIYF	TGTGCCAGCAGCTTTAACTCTGGAAACACCATATATTTT
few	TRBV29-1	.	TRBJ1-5	CSVSDGGFQPQHF	TGCAGCGTTTCGGACGGGGGGTTTCAGCCCCAGCATTTT
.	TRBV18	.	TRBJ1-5	CASSPRGSNQPQHF	TGTGCCAGCTCGCCCCGCGGGAGCAATCAGCCCCAGCATTTT
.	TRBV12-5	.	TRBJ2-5	CASAAAGLGETQYF	TGTGCTAGTGCCGCCGCAGGGCTGGGGGAGACCCAGTACTTC
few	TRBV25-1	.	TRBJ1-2	CASSELDYGYTF	TGTGCCAGCAGTGAGCTTGACTATGGCTACACCTTC
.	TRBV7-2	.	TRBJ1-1	CASTQNTEAFF	TGTGCCAGCACCCAGAACACTGAAGCTTTCTTT
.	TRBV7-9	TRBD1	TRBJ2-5	CASSQGQAHQETQYF	TGTGCCAGCAGCCAAGGACAGGCCCACCAAGAGACCCAGTACTTC
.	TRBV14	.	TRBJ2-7	CASSFRDTSYEQYF	TGTGCCAGCAGCTTCCGGGACACCTCCTACGAGCAGTACTTC
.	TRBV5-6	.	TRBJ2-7	CASSWSSYEQYF	TGTGCCAGCAGCTGGAGCTCCTACGAGCAGTACTTC
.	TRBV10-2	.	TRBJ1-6	CASVSLTGSSYNSPLHF	TGCGCCAGCGTGTCCCTTACTGGGAGCTCCTATAATTCACCCCTCCACTTT
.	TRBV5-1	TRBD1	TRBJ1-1	CASSLATGDTEAFF	TGCGCCAGCAGCTTGGCTACAGGGGACACTGAAGCTTTCTTT
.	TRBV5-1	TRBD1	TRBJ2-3	CASSLMGQYTDTQYF	TGCGCCAGCAGCCTAATGGGACAGTACACAGATACGCAGTATTTT
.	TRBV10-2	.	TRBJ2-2	CASSEGGSTGELFF	TGCGCCAGCAGTGAGGGTGGGTCCACCGGGGAGCTGTTTTTT
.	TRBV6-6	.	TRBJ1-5	CASTYGLGNQPQHF	TGTGCCAGCACGTATGGGTTGGGCAATCAGCCCCAGCATTTT
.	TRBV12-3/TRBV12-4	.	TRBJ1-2	CASSRGGGFSYTF	TGTGCCAGCAGCCGCGGTGGGGGCTTTAGCTACACCTTC
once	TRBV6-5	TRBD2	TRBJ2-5	CASSLAGANEETQYF	TGTGCCAGCAGTTTAGCGGGGGCCAACGAAGAGACCCAGTACTTC
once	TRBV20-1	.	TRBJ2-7	CSVQSSYEQYF	TGCAGTGTACAGTCATCCTACGAGCAGTACTTC
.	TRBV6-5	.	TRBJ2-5	CASTEGAGYETQYF	TGTGCCAGCACCGAGGGCGCAGGATACGAGACCCAGTACTTC
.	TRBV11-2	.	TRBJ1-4	CASSSDRRDEKLFF	TGTGCCAGCAGCTCAGACAGAAGGGATGAAAAACTGTTTTTT
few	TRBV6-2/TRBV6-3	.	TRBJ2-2	CASSYKGRLGTGELFF	TGTGCCAGCAGTTACAAGGGTCGGCTTGGCACCGGGGAGCTGTTTTTT
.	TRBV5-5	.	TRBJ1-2	CASSLGQPGDGYTF	TGTGCCAGCAGCTTGGGGCAGCCTGGGGATGGCTACACCTTC
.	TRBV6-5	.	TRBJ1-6	CASSYSGVGNSPLHF	TGTGCCAGCAGTTACTCTGGGGTTGGCAATTCACCCCTCCACTTT
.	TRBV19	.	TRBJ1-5	CASSNLGQWSNQPQHF	TGTGCCAGTAGTAATTTGGGGCAATGGAGCAATCAGCCCCAGCATTTT
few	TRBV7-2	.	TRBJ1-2	CASSLDRVRYGYTF	TGTGCCAGCAGCTTAGACAGGGTTCGCTATGGCTACACCTTC
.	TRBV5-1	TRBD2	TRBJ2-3	CASSSPGGGDADTQYF	TGCGCCAGCAGCTCGCCCGGCGGGGGGGACGCAGATACGCAGTATTTT
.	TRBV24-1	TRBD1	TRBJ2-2	CATSAPTGQVNTGELFF	TGTGCCACCAGTGCCCCTACGGGACAGGTGAACACCGGGGAGCTGTTTTTT
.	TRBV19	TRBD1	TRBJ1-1	CASSPRTGFKNTEAFF	TGTGCCAGTAGTCCCCGGACAGGGTTTAAGAACACTGAAGCTTTCTTT